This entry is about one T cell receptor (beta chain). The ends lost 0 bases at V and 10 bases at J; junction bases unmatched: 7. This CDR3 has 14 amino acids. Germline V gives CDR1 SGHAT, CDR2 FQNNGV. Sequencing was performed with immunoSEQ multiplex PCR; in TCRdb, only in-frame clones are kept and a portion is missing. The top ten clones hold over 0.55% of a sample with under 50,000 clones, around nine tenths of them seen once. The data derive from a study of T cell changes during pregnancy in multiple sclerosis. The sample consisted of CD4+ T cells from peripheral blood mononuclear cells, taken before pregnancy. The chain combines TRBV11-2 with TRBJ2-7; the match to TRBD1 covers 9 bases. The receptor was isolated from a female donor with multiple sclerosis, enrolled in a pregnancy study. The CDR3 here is CASSLERTGVKQYF. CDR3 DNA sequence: TGTGCCAGCAGCTTAGAGCGGACAGGGGTTAAACAGTACTTC.